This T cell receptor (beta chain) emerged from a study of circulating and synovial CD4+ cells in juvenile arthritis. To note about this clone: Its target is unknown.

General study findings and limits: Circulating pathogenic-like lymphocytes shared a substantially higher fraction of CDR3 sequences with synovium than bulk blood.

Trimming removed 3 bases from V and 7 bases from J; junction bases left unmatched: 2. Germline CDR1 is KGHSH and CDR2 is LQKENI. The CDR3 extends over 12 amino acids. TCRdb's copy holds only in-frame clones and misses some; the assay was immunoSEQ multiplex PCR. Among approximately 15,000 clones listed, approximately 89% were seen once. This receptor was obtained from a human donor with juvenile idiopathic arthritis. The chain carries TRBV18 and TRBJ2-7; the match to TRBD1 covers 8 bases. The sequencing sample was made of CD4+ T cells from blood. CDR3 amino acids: CASSPDRVEQYF. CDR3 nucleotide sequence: TGTGCCAGCTCACCGGACAGGGTAGAGCAGTACTTC. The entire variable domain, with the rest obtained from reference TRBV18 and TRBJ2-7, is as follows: NAGVMQNPRHLVRRRGQEARLRCSPMKGHSHVYWYRQLPEEGLKFMVYLQKENIIDESGMPKERFSAEFPKEGPSILRIQQVVRGDSAAYFCASSPDRVEQYFGPGTRLTVT.